These 28 T cell receptor beta chains originate from one sample sequenced in a study of blood T cell repertoires in COVID-19. Using immunoSEQ multiplex PCR, the repertoire was profiled, and TCRdb retains in-frame clones only, with some absent. This sample has about 170,000 clones, with approximately 86% found just once. Material for sequencing was peripheral blood. The receptors stem from a woman older than 75 with COVID-19, enrolled during active disease.

The CDR3 spells CASSSQGQGGTEAFF. The CDR3 bases are TGTGCCAGCAGCTCACAGGGTCAAGGCGGGACTGAAGCTTTCTTT. The rearrangement joins TRBV7-9 to TRBJ1-1; D possibly corresponds to TRBD1 (6 bases). Germline V gene sequence: CDR1 SEHNR, CDR2 FQNEAQ (reference sequence). V was clipped by 4 bases and J by 5 bases, with 17 bases between them. This CDR3 has 15 amino acids.

This rearrangement joins TRBV9 to TRBJ2-5; 10 nucleotides agree with TRBD1. Germline V gene sequence: CDR1 SGDLS, CDR2 YYNGEE. The CDR3 totals 15 residues. The J segment lost 4 bases and the V segment lost 3 bases, leaving 6 bases of the junction unmatched. CDR3 sequence (DNA): TGTGCCAGCAGCGCAGGGGGGACAGGGGTAGAGACCCAGTACTTC. Amino acid sequence: CASSAGGTGVETQYF.

This clone has only a few counts. The rearrangement joins TRBV6-5 to TRBJ1-1, with 9 bases identical to TRBD1. Germline V gene data show CDR1 as MNHEY and CDR2 as SVGAGI. This CDR3 is 12 amino acids long. The V gene end was trimmed by 5 bases and the J gene end by 11 bases; junction bases not matched to a gene: 6. The CDR3 reads CASSTGGAWAFF. CDR3 DNA sequence: TGTGCCAGCAGTACAGGGGGCGCGTGGGCTTTCTTT.

V is TRBV24-1 and J is TRBJ2-1, with 8 bases fitting TRBD2. Germline V gene lookup returns CDR1 KGHDR and CDR2 SFDVKD. The CDR3 consists of 15 residues. Germline trimming cut 3 bases from V and 5 bases from J; bases unmatched to any gene: 5. The CDR3 sequence: CATSDASRGDNEQFF. The DNA of the CDR3 is TGTGCCACCAGTGATGCCTCGCGGGGGGACAATGAGCAGTTCTTC.

This chain uses TRBV7-8 with TRBJ2-7; TRBD2 might be the D (5 bases). The V gene lost 2 bases and the J gene lost 1 base, with 12 bases spanning the gap. The CDR3 is made up of 15 amino acids. Germline V gene sequence: CDR1 SGHVS, CDR2 FQNEAQ. The CDR3 bases are TGTGCCAGCAGCTTAACGGAGCGGAGGTCCTACGAGCAGTACTTC. Its translation is CASSLTERRSYEQYF.

This clone was counted a single time. This sequence joins TRBV5-1 and TRBJ2-3; no definite D call. The CDR3 runs to 13 residues. The germline gives CDR1 SGHRS, CDR2 YFSETQ. V lost 3 bases and J lost 7, with 12 bases in between. CDR3 region: CASSSGPRNTQYF. The CDR3 DNA is TGCGCCAGCAGCTCAGGCCCACGGAATACGCAGTATTTT.

CDR3 bases: TGTGCCAGCAGCCAAGCCGCAGTCTCTGGGGCCAACGTCCTGACTTTC. This sequence encodes CASSQAAVSGANVLTF. J is TRBJ2-6 and V is TRBV3-1 (or the pseudogene TRBV3-2); D gene ambiguous. The CDR3 loop spans 16 amino acids. The V gene's germline CDR1 is LGHDT and CDR2 YNNKEL (reference sequence). Deletions cut 1 base from V and 0 bases from J, with 7 bases between.

V usage is TRBV5-1 and J usage is TRBJ2-2, with a possible D match to TRBD2 (5 bases). The germline V gene has CDR1 SGHRS and CDR2 YFSETQ. The V end lost 7 bases, the J end lost 0 bases, and 10 bases lay between the germline ends. The CDR3 length is 14 residues. The CDR3 bases are TGCGCCAGCCGGGGAGAACCGAACACCGGGGAGCTGTTTTTT. This sequence encodes CASRGEPNTGELFF.

J is TRBJ1-5 and V is TRBV7-2; maybe TRBD1 (6 bases). V gave up 5 bases and J gave up 7 bases, with 12 bases separating them. Germline CDR1 is SGHTA and CDR2 is FQGNSA. The CDR3 sequence is 13 residues long. In nucleotides, the CDR3 is TGTGCCAGCAGCAACAGGGTTGAGCAGCCCCAGCATTTT. Its protein product is CASSNRVEQPQHF.

This chain uses TRBV5-1 with TRBJ1-1; D is unresolved. The CDR3 totals 15 residues. The V and J ends lost 8 bases and 4 bases respectively, with 21 bases between them. Germline CDR1 SGHRS, CDR2 YFSETQ. In nucleotides, the CDR3 is TGCGCCAGTACCCGCAGCGCCGCGGGTTCCACTGAAGCTTTCTTT. Translation gives CASTRSAAGSTEAFF.

This rearrangement joins TRBV19 to TRBJ1-1, with 9 bases identical to TRBD1. The germline gives CDR1 LNHDA, CDR2 SQIVND (reference sequence). The CDR3 length is 16 residues. Trimming took 3 bases from V and 4 from J; bases not matched to a gene: 9. In DNA form, the CDR3 reads TGTGCCAGTAGTATGAGGGGGGGACAGGGATCCACTGAAGCTTTCTTT. Its protein is CASSMRGGQGSTEAFF.

The count of this clone is one. The V call is TRBV7-9, the J call TRBJ1-1, with 7 positions matching TRBD1. The V segment lost 5 bases and the J segment 0 bases; nucleotides outside the gene matches: 9. The CDR3 runs to 16 residues. The germline gives CDR1 SEHNR, CDR2 FQNEAQ (reference sequence). CDR3 nucleotide sequence: TGTGCCAGCAGCCTCGGGGCAGGGGGTATGAACACTGAAGCTTTCTTT. Translation: CASSLGAGGMNTEAFF.

This chain links TRBV27 with TRBJ2-2, with D possibly matching TRBD1 (5 bases). Germline-derived CDR1 and CDR2 are MNHEY and SMNVEV (reference sequence). CDR3 length equals 16 residues. Deletions cut 3 bases from V and 0 bases from J, with 11 bases between. CDR3 sequence: CASSFRGPANTGELFF. The CDR3 DNA reads TGTGCCAGCAGTTTTAGGGGCCCGGCGAACACCGGGGAGCTGTTTTTT.

The CDR3 loop is CASSPEGRGEQYF. CDR3 nucleotides: TGTGCCAGCAGCCCCGAGGGCAGGGGCGAGCAGTACTTC. The chain couples TRBV11-3 to TRBJ2-7; weak D call: TRBD1 (6 bases). Trimming stripped 5 bases from V and 6 bases from J, with 14 bases between. This CDR3 is 13 amino acids long. Germline CDR1 is SGHNT and CDR2 is YENEEA.

The chain combines TRBV5-8 with TRBJ2-7; possible D gene TRBD2, 6 bases. This CDR3 is 14 amino acids long. Trimming removed 0 bases from V and 9 bases from J, with 16 bases in between. Germline CDR1 and CDR2: SGHTS and YDEGEE. Here the CDR3 reads CASSLAGRWGGQYF. Written as DNA, the CDR3 is TGTGCCAGCAGCTTGGCCGGAAGGTGGGGAGGGCAGTACTTC.

The chain links TRBV9 to TRBJ2-2; D might be TRBD2 (5 bases). Germline V gives CDR1 SGDLS, CDR2 YYNGEE. The CDR3 is 15 amino acids. The V and J ends lost 0 bases and 4 bases respectively, with 10 bases between them. The DNA of the CDR3 is TGTGCCAGCAGCGTAGAGAGGGAGCGCACCGGGGAGCTGTTTTTT. Translating it yields CASSVERERTGELFF.

V gene TRBV6-5 combines with J gene TRBJ2-3, with 7 positions matching TRBD2. The CDR3 is made up of 13 amino acids. From germline, CDR1 is MNHEY and CDR2 SVGAGI. V lost 11 bases to trimming and J lost 3 bases; unmatched junction nucleotides: 8. The CDR3 region has the DNA TGTGCCTCAAGGACTAGTTGGACAGATACGCAGTATTTT. Protein sequence: CASRTSWTDTQYF.

The chain recombines TRBV9 with TRBJ2-3; the D gene is possibly TRBD1 (5 bases). The length of the CDR3 is 14 residues. The ends were cut back, 1 base at V and 4 bases at J, with 10 bases in the middle. Germline-derived CDR1 and CDR2 are SGDLS and YYNGEE. CDR3 coding DNA: TGTGCCAGCAGCGTAACCAGGGTGGCAGATACGCAGTATTTT. It encodes CASSVTRVADTQYF.

J is TRBJ1-3 and V is TRBV4-1; D perhaps matches TRBD1 (6 bases). V dropped 4 bases and J dropped 4 bases, with 11 bases sitting between them. The CDR3 is made up of 14 amino acids. Germline loops: CDR1 MGHRA, CDR2 YSYEKL. In nucleotides, the CDR3 is TGCGCCAGCAGCCGCGGGGGGCCCGGAAACACCATATATTTT. Translated, it gives CASSRGGPGNTIYF.

V and J are TRBV29-1 and TRBJ1-1; D gene unclear. Trimming left V 2 bases short and J 5 bases short, with 9 bases between. Germline V lookup: CDR1 SQVTM, CDR2 ANQGSEA. This CDR3 has 12 amino acids. This CDR3 reads CSVERGLTEAFF. In DNA form, the CDR3 reads TGCAGCGTTGAAAGAGGCTTGACTGAAGCTTTCTTT. The whole variable domain, filled in from reference TRBV29-1 and TRBJ1-1, reads SAVISQKPSRDICQRGTSLTIQCQVDSQVTMMFWYRQQPGQSLTLIATANQGSEATYESGFVIDKFPISRPNLTFSTLTVSNMSPEDSSIYLCSVERGLTEAFFGQGTRLTVV.

This clone was observed once. The chain employs TRBV15 and TRBJ1-5; no clear D gene. V was clipped by 5 bases and J by 3 bases, with 11 bases between them. Germline CDR1 LNHNV, CDR2 YYDKDF (reference sequence). This CDR3 comprises 14 residues. The chain's CDR3 is CATSPWPPNQPQHF. The DNA of the CDR3 is TGTGCCACCAGCCCCTGGCCCCCCAATCAGCCCCAGCATTTT.

The chain has TRBV5-6 and TRBJ1-6; D gene ambiguous. Trimming removed 3 bases at V and 8 bases at J, with 6 bases between. This CDR3 spans 12 amino acids. In germline, CDR1 is SGHDT, CDR2 YYEEEE. Here the CDR3 DNA reads TGTGCCAGCAGCTCCGGGGATTCACCCCTCCACTTT. Encoded protein: CASSSGDSPLHF. Full variable domain (remainder filled in from reference TRBV5-6 and TRBJ1-6): DAGVTQSPTHLIKTRGQQVTLRCSPKSGHDTVSWYQQALGQGPQFIFQYYEEEERQRGNFPDRFSGHQFPNYSSELNVNALLLGDSALYLCASSSGDSPLHFGNGTRLTVT.

The V and J genes are TRBV6-6 and TRBJ2-5, with 11 bases identical to TRBD2. J gave up 1 base and V 5 bases, and 9 bases lay outside the gene matches. The CDR3 covers 17 residues. Germline V CDR1 and CDR2: MNHNY, SVGAGI (reference sequence). The CDR3 here is CASSLTSGGAGQETQYF. CDR3 coding DNA: TGTGCCAGCAGTCTAACTAGCGGGGGCGCCGGCCAAGAGACCCAGTACTTC.

This chain uses TRBV24-1 with TRBJ2-1; TRBD1 might be the D (6 bases). V lost 5 bases and J 5 bases, leaving 18 bases between the germline ends. The CDR3 is 16 residues long. CDR1 KGHDR and CDR2 SFDVKD come from the germline V gene. The CDR3 coding sequence is TGTGCCACCAGTGGACCGGACAGTCCAAGAAACAATGAGCAGTTCTTC. This encodes CATSGPDSPRNNEQFF.

The genes are TRBV11-3 and TRBJ1-1, with a weak D call TRBD1 (5 bases). The CDR3 spans 13 residues. V was clipped by 3 bases and J by 8 bases, with 13 bases between them. The germline V gene has CDR1 SGHNT and CDR2 YENEEA. CDR3 nucleotide sequence: TGTGCCAGCAGCTTCAGGGCTGGAGGGGAAGCTTTCTTT. The encoded protein is CASSFRAGGEAFF.

The V and J genes are TRBV28 and TRBJ2-2; 13 bases are shared with TRBD2. The V gene end was trimmed by 6 bases and the J gene end by 6 bases; junction bases not matched to a gene: 10. Germline V gene sequence: CDR1 MDHEN, CDR2 SYDVKM. There are 17 residues in the CDR3. The CDR3: CASRWTSGSRSPGELFF. The CDR3 bases are TGTGCCAGCAGATGGACTAGCGGGAGTAGGTCCCCCGGGGAGCTGTTTTTT.

The chain employs TRBV4-1 and TRBJ1-1, with 7 bases that match TRBD1. The CDR3 is made up of 16 amino acids. V shed 1 base, J shed 2 bases, and the junction held 7 bases outside the gene matches. Germline V lookup: CDR1 MGHRA, CDR2 YSYEKL. CDR3 amino acids: CASSQGPGTENTEAFF. The CDR3 bases are TGCGCCAGCAGCCAAGGTCCCGGGACAGAAAACACTGAAGCTTTCTTT.

The chain couples TRBV7-6 to TRBJ1-3; TRBD1 agrees at 7 bases. This CDR3 region has 15 residues. V dropped 5 bases and J dropped 3; count of bases not matched to a gene: 7. Per germline, CDR1 SGHVS and CDR2 FNYEAQ. The CDR3 protein is CASSNRQGSGNTIYF. The CDR3 bases are TGTGCCAGCAGCAATAGACAGGGTAGTGGAAACACCATATATTTT.